What follows are 21 T cell receptor beta chains derived from one specimen sequenced in a study of T cells expressing NK-cell markers. From the 5' RACE reads, TCRdb lists one entry per CDR3 protein and no DNA. Listed are hundreds of thousands of distinct CDR3 sequences; more than 3.5% falls within the top ten. The sequenced sample consisted of blood T cells: a sorted CD56 or NKG2C T cell subset, CD4+ or CD8+ T cells, or bulk PBMC T cells (not recorded which). The receptors originated from a woman aged 18-69 years in good health.

The chain carries TRBV15 and TRBJ1-4; TCRdb reports TRBD1, a call that lacks DNA to check it against. The CDR3 runs 13 residues. Germline loops: CDR1 LNHNV, CDR2 YYDKDF (reference sequence). CDR3 residues: CATTGGVREKLFF.

The chain links TRBV29-1 to TRBJ2-3; TCRdb's D call of TRBD1 is untestable without DNA. Germline V gene sequence: CDR1 SQVTM, CDR2 ANQGSEA. CDR3 length: 14 residues. CDR3 loop: CSVVGQGDTDTQYF.

The chain couples TRBV9 to TRBJ2-7. CDR3 length equals 14 residues. Germline CDR1 and CDR2: SGDLS and YYNGEE. CDR3 in amino acids: CASSIRQDSYEQYF.

CDR3 protein: CASSPGISSYNEQFF. The V call is TRBV5-1, the J call TRBJ2-1; TCRdb proposes TRBD1, but this gene call is untestable without DNA. Germline assignment: CDR1 SGHRS and CDR2 YFSETQ. The CDR3 loop spans 15 amino acids.

V usage is TRBV12-3 or TRBV12-4 and J usage is TRBJ2-1; TCRdb's D call, TRBD2, is unchecked because there is no DNA. This CDR3 region has 16 residues. The CDR3 sequence is CASTLTQEGSYNEQFF.

This sequence joins TRBV20-1 and TRBJ2-3. The CDR3 contains 12 residues. Germline CDR1 DFQATT, CDR2 SNEGSKA (reference sequence). The CDR3 here is CSARLVTDTQYF.

The chain couples TRBV29-1 to TRBJ2-1. This CDR3 spans 11 amino acids. The germline V gene encodes CDR1 SQVTM and CDR2 ANQGSEA. CDR3 sequence: CSVAQYNEQFF.

The rearrangement joins TRBV14 to TRBJ1-5. The CDR3 is 13 residues long. CDR1 SGHDN and CDR2 FVKESK come from the germline V gene. Here the CDR3 reads CASSQDYSQPQHF.

V gene TRBV12-3 or TRBV12-4 combines with J gene TRBJ2-7; the D call of TRBD1 rests on TCRdb alone, since no DNA is present to check it. The length of the CDR3 is 15 residues. Here the CDR3 reads CASSLVGGGRDEQYF.

The CDR3 protein is CASRLEGVGELFF. The rearrangement links TRBV12-3 or TRBV12-4 to TRBJ2-2; TCRdb gives TRBD1 as the D gene, but with no DNA this cannot be confirmed. This CDR3 is 13 amino acids long.

The chain combines TRBV6-1 with TRBJ2-1; TCRdb indicates TRBD1, and absent DNA this call remains unverified. Germline V gives CDR1 MNHNS, CDR2 SASEGT. This CDR3 spans 14 amino acids. Here the CDR3 reads CASREDRRDNEQFF.

This sequence joins TRBV20-1 and TRBJ1-2; checking the TCRdb D call of TRBD1 is not possible without DNA. The CDR3 contains 13 residues. The germline V gene has CDR1 DFQATT and CDR2 SNEGSKA (reference sequence). CDR3: CSASHRAFYGYTF.

The V and J genes are TRBV5-6 and TRBJ2-5; as DNA is missing, the TRBD1 call by TCRdb cannot be tested. This CDR3 spans 15 amino acids. Germline V lookup: CDR1 SGHDT, CDR2 YYEEEE. CDR3 amino acids: CASSPTGGRQETQYF.

The CDR3 region is CSARDKTAGGEQFF. This chain joins TRBV20-1 and TRBJ2-1; the TRBD2 assignment by TCRdb is unverifiable without DNA. Germline assignment: CDR1 DFQATT and CDR2 SNEGSKA (reference sequence). This CDR3 has 14 amino acids.

The V gene is TRBV4-3, the J gene TRBJ1-2; TCRdb calls TRBD1, which cannot be checked without DNA. CDR3 length: 13 amino acids. Looked up from germline, CDR1 is LGHNA and CDR2 is YSLEER. CDR3 amino acids: CASTPGGQAGYTF.

V and J are TRBV24-1 and TRBJ2-3. This CDR3 contains 17 residues. Germline V gives CDR1 KGHDR, CDR2 SFDVKD. CDR3 amino acids: CATSDFPSGKGTDTQYF.

The chain is built from TRBV27 and TRBJ2-7; TCRdb proposes TRBD2, but this gene call is untestable without DNA. Germline V CDR1 and CDR2: MNHEY, SMNVEV (reference sequence). The CDR3 runs to 16 residues. The CDR3 loop is CASTLRAGGYIDEQYF.

V gene TRBV6-1 combines with J gene TRBJ2-3; TCRdb designates TRBD1, a call that cannot be tested without DNA. This CDR3 has 15 amino acids. Per the germline V gene, CDR1 is MNHNS and CDR2 is SASEGT. CDR3 sequence: CASNPRQGSTDTQYF.

The chain employs TRBV7-2 and TRBJ1-5. The CDR3 consists of 14 residues. The germline V gene encodes CDR1 SGHTA and CDR2 FQGNSA. CDR3 in amino acids: CASSSLRGNQPQHF.

The gene calls are TRBV5-1 and TRBJ2-2. The germline V gene encodes CDR1 SGHRS and CDR2 YFSETQ. CDR3 length: 14 amino acids. This CDR3 is CASSVRFKVGELFF.

The chain joins TRBV7-2 to TRBJ2-3; TCRdb outputs TRBD2, but without DNA this stays unchecked. This CDR3 is built from 15 residues. Germline V gene data show CDR1 as SGHTA and CDR2 as FQGNSA. The CDR3 reads CASSLAGQSTDTQYF.